This TCR beta chain was sequenced in a study of T cell responses to AZD1222 COVID-19 vaccine. In the study overall: Doses given second, at about 4 or about 12 weeks, were pooled.

Study-wide results and caveats: The span of vaccine-associated CD4 TCRs extended across spike, with dominance at 160-218 and 743-854.

In the case of this clone: Its antigen is not known.

Repertoires were generated with immunoSEQ multiplex PCR, while TCRdb's copy carries only in-frame clones and drops some. The sample shows about 150,000 clones, approximately 93% of them seen only once. CDR3 length equals 13 residues. The germline gives CDR1 MNHNY, CDR2 SVGAGI (reference sequence). Trimming removed 7 bases at V and 6 bases at J, with 13 bases between. The rearrangement links TRBV6-6 to TRBJ1-5, with unresolved D. The source is an adult in good health. Sequences were derived from peripheral blood, sampled on day 0 of AZD1222 vaccination. The chain's CDR3 is CASTPTGVQPQHF. In nucleotides, the CDR3 is TGTGCCAGCACCCCGACTGGGGTTCAGCCCCAGCATTTT.